These 2 T cell receptor beta chains were all obtained from the same sample, sequenced in a study of T cells after posttransplantation cyclophosphamide. Using immunoSEQ multiplex PCR, the repertoire was profiled, and TCRdb retains in-frame clones only, with some absent. The sample yields fewer than 35,000 clones, without any singletons. Sequenced: PBMCs. These receptor sequences come from a woman in her thirties in good health and a related stem cell transplant donor.

This clone came up many times. J is TRBJ1-2 and V is TRBV28, with D maybe TRBD1 (5 bases). Germline values: CDR1 MDHEN, CDR2 SYDVKM. The CDR3 totals 14 residues. The germline V and J ends were trimmed by 10 bases and 8 bases, with 23 bases remaining between them. Here the CDR3 DNA reads TGTGCCACCGCCCTAGTTGACAGCCGTCGGGGCTACACCTTC. The encoded protein is CATALVDSRRGYTF.

At least ten counts were recorded for this clone. The rearrangement links TRBV19 to TRBJ1-1; D is perhaps TRBD1 (6 bases). V was trimmed by 7 bases and J by 6 bases, leaving 21 bases between them. The germline V gene has CDR1 LNHDA and CDR2 SQIVND (reference sequence). The CDR3 consists of 15 residues. The CDR3 DNA is TGTGCCAGTAAAGTTAATTCTGGCGGGGGCGCTGAAGCTTTCTTT. This sequence encodes CASKVNSGGGAEAFF.